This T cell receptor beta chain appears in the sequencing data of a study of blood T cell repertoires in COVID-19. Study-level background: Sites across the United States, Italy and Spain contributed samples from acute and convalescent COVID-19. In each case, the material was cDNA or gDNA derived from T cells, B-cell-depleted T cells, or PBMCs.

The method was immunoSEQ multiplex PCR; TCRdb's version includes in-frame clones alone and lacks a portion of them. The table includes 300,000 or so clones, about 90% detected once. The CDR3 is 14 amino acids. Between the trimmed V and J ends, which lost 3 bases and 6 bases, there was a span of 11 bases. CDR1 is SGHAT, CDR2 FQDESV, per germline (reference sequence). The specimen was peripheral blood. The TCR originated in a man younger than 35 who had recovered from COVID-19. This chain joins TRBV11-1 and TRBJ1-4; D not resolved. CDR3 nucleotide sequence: TGTGCCAGCAGCTTGGCACCCGCGGATGAAAAACTGTTTTTT. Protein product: CASSLAPADEKLFF.